Included here is one T cell receptor beta chain sequence, with context. Its antigen remains unknown. PCR used 60 Vbeta primers and 13 Jbeta primers. Assay: immunoSEQ multiplex PCR; the TCRdb copy retains only in-frame clones and omits some. The data contain roughly 150,000 clones, 73% of them seen just once; the ten biggest clones take up 5.4%. This entry comes from a study of cytomegalovirus exposure and HLA in healthy donors. About the study: A prior study identified over 100 million unique TCR beta sequences from 200 million or so T cells. Findings and caveats of the study: TCR beta chains numbering under 200 were designated cytomegalovirus-associated. Researchers reported in a later analysis that common viral pathogens appeared linked to several top clusters. More clonal expansion characterized HLA-associated TCR beta chains than equally common others in a later analysis.

Germline assignment: CDR1 MDHEN and CDR2 SYDVKM. V was pared by 6 bases and J by 4 bases, with 12 bases of the junction left unmatched. The CDR3 runs to 16 residues. The V gene is TRBV28, the J gene TRBJ2-3; 8 nucleotides match TRBD2. This TCR was recovered from a woman aged 18-35 years in good health and CMV-seropositive. Sequenced sample: PBMCs. The CDR3 loop is CASSPGGGGRSDTQYF. The CDR3 DNA sequence: TGTGCCAGCAGCCCTGGGGGCGGGGGGCGGTCAGATACGCAGTATTTT.